A single T cell receptor (beta chain) is shown here with its context. The record originates from a study of blood T cell repertoires in COVID-19. Study as a whole: Acute-phase and convalescent COVID-19 samples originated in the United States, Italy and Spain.

V gave up 1 base and J gave up 5 bases; unmatched junction bases: 6. The CDR3 consists of 14 residues. Germline V gives CDR1 GTSNPN, CDR2 SVGIG (reference sequence). Per the authors' pipeline: Amplification of reference gene primers was used by the study to estimate nucleated cell counts. Profiled with immunoSEQ multiplex PCR; TCRdb holds only in-frame clones, not every one. Clonal size and the V and J genes are those of that table, whereas D and trimming came from the DNA. The sample has 70,000 to 85,000 clones, about 86% seen once. The chain is built from TRBV30 and TRBJ1-1; 8 bases match TRBD1. The sequencing sample was made of peripheral blood. This TCR derives from an elderly woman in a cohort sampled during active or convalescent COVID-19. CDR3 nucleotide sequence: TGTGCCTGGAGTGCTCAGGGGGCGCGGACTGAAGCTTTCTTT. Protein: CAWSAQGARTEAFF.